In this sample, the clone carrying this T cell receptor (beta chain) turned up a few times. These data come from a study of blood T cell repertoires in COVID-19. Overall study: T cells, B-cell-depleted T cells, or PBMCs provided the cDNA or gDNA that served as material.

Germline loops: CDR1 SEHNR, CDR2 FQNEAQ (reference sequence). With 0 bases removed from V and 7 bases from J, the gap between germline ends came to 21 bases. The CDR3 is 17 residues long. Participants were aged about 18 to 90 years from roughly 26 US areas. Participants' own reports of clinical history determined their cohort assignment. Two negative PCRs, clearance, or symptom resolution were required of recovered Cohort 3 donors. Data came from immunoSEQ multiplex PCR; TCRdb stores just in-frame clones and leaves some out. The table records approximately 150,000 clones, roughly 84% of them present only once.

The chain is built from TRBV7-9 and TRBJ1-1; TRBD1 is a possible D gene (5 bases). The sequencing input was PBMCs or T cells enriched from blood (not recorded which). This sequence originates from a man aged 50-59 years who had recovered from COVID-19. CDR3 residues: CASSLAMGGGGDLEAFF. In DNA, the CDR3 is TGTGCCAGCAGCTTAGCGATGGGGGGAGGTGGGGATCTTGAAGCTTTCTTT.